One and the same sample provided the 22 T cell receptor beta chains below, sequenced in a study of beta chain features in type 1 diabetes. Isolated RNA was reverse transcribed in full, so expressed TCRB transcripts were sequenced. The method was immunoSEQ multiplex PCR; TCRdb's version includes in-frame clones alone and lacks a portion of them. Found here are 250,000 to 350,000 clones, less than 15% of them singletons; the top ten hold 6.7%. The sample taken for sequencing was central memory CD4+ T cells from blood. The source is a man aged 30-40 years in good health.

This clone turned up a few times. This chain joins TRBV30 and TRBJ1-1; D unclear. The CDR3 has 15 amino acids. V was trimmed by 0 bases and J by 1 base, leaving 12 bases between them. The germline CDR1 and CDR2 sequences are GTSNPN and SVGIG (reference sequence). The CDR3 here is CAWSVPWWRNTEAFF. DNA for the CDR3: TGTGCCTGGAGTGTACCCTGGTGGAGGAACACTGAAGCTTTCTTT.

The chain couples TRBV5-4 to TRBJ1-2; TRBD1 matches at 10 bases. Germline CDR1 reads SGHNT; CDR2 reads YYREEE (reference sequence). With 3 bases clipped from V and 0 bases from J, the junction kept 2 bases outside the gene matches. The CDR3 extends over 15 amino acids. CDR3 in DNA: TGTGCCAGCAGCTCGACAGGGGGCGCTAACTATGGCTACACCTTC. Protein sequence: CASSSTGGANYGYTF.

CDR3: CASSKAGLLATNEKLFF. The CDR3 DNA is TGTGCCAGCAGCAAGGCAGGGCTTCTGGCAACTAATGAAAAACTGTTTTTT. This chain uses TRBV7-2 with TRBJ1-4; TRBD1 might be the D (5 bases). The germline V and J ends were trimmed by 5 bases and 0 bases, with 16 bases remaining between them. Germline V lookup: CDR1 SGHTA, CDR2 FQGNSA. The CDR3 totals 17 residues.

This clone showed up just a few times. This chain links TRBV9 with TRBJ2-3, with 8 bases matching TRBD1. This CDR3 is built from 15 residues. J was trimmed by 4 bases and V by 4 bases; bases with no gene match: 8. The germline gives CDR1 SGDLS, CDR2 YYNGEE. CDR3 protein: CASSTRQGIPDTQYF. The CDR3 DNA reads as TGTGCCAGCAGCACCCGACAGGGGATCCCAGATACGCAGTATTTT.

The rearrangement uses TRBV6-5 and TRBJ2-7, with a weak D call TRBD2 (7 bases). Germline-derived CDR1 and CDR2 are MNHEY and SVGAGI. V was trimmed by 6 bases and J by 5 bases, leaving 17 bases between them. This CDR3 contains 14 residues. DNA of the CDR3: TGTGCCAGCAGCTTGGGGGGGCCCAGCGACGAGCAGTACTTC. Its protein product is CASSLGGPSDEQYF.

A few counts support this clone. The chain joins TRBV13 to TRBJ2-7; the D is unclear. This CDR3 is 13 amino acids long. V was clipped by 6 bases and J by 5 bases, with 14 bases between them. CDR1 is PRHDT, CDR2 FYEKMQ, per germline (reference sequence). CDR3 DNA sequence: TGTGCCAGCAGTTCGGACGCCGACGACGAGCAGTACTTC. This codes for CASSSDADDEQYF.

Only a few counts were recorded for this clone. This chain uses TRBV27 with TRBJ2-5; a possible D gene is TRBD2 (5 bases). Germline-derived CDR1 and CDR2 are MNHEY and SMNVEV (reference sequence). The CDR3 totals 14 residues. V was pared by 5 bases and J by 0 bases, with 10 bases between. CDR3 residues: CASSVTRYQETQYF. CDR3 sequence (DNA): TGTGCCAGCAGTGTAACTAGGTACCAAGAGACCCAGTACTTC.

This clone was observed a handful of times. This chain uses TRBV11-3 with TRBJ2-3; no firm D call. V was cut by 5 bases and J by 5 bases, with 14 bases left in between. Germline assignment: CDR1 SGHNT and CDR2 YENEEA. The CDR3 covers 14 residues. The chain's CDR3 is CASSDKQTGDTQYF. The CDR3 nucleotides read TGTGCCAGCAGCGATAAGCAAACGGGAGATACGCAGTATTTT.

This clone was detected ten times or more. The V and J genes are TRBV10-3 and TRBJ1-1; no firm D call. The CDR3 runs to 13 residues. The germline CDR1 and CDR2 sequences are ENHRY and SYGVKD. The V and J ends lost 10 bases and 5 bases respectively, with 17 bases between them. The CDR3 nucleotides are TGTGCCAGCAAGCCAGAGAAGGGAACTGAAGCTTTCTTT. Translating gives CASKPEKGTEAFF.

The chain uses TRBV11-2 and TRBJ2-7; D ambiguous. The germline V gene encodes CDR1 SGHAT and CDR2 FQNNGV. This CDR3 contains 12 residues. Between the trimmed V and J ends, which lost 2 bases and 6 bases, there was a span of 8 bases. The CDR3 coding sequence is TGTGCCAGCAGCTTATCACCCGTCGAGCAGTACGTC. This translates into CASSLSPVEQYV.

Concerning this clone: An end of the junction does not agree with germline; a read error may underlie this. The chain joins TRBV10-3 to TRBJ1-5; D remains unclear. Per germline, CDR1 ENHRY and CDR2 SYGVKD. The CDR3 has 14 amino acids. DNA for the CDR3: TGTGCCAGCAGTGAAGCCGGGGGCAATCAGCCCCAGCATTTT. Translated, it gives CASSEAGGNQPQHF.

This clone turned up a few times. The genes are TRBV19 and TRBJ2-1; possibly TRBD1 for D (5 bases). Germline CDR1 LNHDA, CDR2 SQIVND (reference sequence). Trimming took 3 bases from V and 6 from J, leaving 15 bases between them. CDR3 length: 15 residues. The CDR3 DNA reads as TGTGCCAGTAGTATTACAGGTGGACCCTCCAATGAGCAGTTCTTC. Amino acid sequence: CASSITGGPSNEQFF.

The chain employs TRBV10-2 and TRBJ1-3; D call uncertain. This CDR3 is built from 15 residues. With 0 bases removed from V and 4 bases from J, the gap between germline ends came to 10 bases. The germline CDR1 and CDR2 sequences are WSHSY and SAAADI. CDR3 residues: CASSESAPLGNTIYF. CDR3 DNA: TGCGCCAGCAGTGAGTCGGCACCGCTCGGAAACACCATATATTTT.

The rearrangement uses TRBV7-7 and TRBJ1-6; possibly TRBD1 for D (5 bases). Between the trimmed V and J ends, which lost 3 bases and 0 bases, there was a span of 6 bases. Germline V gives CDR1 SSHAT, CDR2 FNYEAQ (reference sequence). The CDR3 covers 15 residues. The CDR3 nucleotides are TGTGCCAGCAGCTTCGGGGGCTCCTATAATTCACCCCTCCACTTT. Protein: CASSFGGSYNSPLHF.

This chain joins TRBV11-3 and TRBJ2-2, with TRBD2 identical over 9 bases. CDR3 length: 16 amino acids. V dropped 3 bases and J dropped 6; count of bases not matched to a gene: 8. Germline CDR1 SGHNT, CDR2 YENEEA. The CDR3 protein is CASSFAGGPYAGELFF. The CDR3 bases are TGTGCCAGCAGCTTCGCGGGAGGGCCATATGCCGGGGAGCTGTTTTTT. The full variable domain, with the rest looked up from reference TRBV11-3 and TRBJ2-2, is EAGVVQSPRYKIIEKKQPVAFWCNPISGHNTLYWYLQNLGQGPELLIRYENEEAVDDSQLPKDRFSAERLKGVDSTLKIQPAELGDSAVYLCASSFAGGPYAGELFFGEGSRLTVL.

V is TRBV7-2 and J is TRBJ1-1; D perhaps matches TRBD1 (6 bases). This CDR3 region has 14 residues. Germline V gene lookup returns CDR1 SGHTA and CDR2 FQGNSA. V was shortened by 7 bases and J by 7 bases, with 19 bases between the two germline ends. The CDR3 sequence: CASTAPYRDNEAFF. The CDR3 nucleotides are TGTGCCAGCACAGCCCCTTACCGGGACAATGAAGCTTTCTTT. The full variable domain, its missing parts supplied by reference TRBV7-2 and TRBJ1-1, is GAGVSQSPSNKVTEKGKDVELRCDPISGHTALYWYRQSLGQGLEFLIYFQGNSAPDKSGLPSDRFSAERTGGSVSTLTIQRTQQEDSAVYLCASTAPYRDNEAFFGQGTRLTVV.

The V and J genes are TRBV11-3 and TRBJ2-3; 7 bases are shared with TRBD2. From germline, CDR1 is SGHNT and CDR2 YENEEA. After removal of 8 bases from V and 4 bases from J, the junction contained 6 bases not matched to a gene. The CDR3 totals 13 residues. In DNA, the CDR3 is TGTGCCAGCCAAGACACTAGCGCAGATACGCAGTATTTT. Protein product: CASQDTSADTQYF.

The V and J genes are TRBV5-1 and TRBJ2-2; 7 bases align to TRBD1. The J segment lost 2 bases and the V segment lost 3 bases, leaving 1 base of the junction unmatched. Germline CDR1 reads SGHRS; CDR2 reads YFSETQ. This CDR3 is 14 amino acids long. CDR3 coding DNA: TGCGCCAGCAGCTGGGACAGAAACACCGGGGAGCTGTTTTTT. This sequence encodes CASSWDRNTGELFF.

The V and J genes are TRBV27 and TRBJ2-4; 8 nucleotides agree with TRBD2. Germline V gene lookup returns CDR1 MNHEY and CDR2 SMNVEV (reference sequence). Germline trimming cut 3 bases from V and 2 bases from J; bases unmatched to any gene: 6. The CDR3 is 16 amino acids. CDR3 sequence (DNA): TGTGCCAGCAGTTTGGGAGCGGGAGTACCCAAAAACATTCAGTACTTC. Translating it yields CASSLGAGVPKNIQYF.

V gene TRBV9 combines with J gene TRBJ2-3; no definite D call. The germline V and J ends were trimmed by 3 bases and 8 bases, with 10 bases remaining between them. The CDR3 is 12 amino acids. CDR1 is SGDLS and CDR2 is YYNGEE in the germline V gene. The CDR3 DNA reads TGTGCCAGCAGCGCCAGTCAGAGTACGCAGTATTTT. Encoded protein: CASSASQSTQYF.

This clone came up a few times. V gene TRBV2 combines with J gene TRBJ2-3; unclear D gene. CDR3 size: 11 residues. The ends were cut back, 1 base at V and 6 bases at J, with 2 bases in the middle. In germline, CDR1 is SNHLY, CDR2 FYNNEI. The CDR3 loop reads CASSEEDTQYF. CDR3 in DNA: TGTGCCAGCAGTGAAGAGGATACGCAGTATTTT.

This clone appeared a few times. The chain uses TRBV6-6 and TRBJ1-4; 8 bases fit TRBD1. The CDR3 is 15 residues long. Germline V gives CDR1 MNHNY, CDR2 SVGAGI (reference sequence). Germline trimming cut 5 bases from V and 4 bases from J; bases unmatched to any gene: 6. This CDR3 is CASSGYRGSNEKLFF. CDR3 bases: TGTGCCAGCAGTGGCTACAGGGGGAGTAATGAAAAACTGTTTTTT.